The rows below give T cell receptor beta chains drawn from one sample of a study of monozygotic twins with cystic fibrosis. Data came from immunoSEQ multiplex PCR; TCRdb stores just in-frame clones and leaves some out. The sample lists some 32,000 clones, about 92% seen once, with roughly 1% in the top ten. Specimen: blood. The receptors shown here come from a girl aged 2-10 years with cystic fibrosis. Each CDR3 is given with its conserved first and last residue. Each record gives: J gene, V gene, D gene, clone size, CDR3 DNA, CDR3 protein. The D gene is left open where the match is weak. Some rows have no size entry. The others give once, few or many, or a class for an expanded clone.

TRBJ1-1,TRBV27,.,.,TGTGCCAGCAGTTTATCTTTCGGGAACACTGAAGCTTTCTTT,CASSLSFGNTEAFF
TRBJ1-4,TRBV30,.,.,TGTGCCTGGAGTCGGGGATCAGGATTCAATGAAAAACTGTTTTTT,CAWSRGSGFNEKLFF
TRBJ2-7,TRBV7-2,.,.,TGTGCCAGCAGCAGAACCCGGGACGGATACGAGCAGTACTTC,CASSRTRDGYEQYF
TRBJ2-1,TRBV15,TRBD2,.,TGTGCCACCAGCAGAGCGGGACTACCGTACAATGAGCAGTTCTTC,CATSRAGLPYNEQFF
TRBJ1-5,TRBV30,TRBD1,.,TGTGCCTGGGACAGAGGAGGGGGCGGGCAGCCCCAGCATTTT,CAWDRGGGGQPQHF
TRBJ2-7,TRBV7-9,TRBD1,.,TGTGCCAGCACTGGGCAGGGGGCCTCCTACGAGCAGTACTTC,CASTGQGASYEQYF
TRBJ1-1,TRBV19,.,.,TGTGCCAGTATCCCTCAGGGGAACACTGAAGCTTTCTTT,CASIPQGNTEAFF
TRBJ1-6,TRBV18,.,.,TGTGCCAGCTCACTCGGGACGGCCCAGCCCCTCCACTTT,CASSLGTAQPLHF
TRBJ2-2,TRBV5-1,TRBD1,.,TGCGCCAGCAGCGTTTACCTGGGACAGGGCCCCGGGGAGCTGTTTTTT,CASSVYLGQGPGELFF
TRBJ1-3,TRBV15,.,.,TGTGCCACCAGCAGAGAAAGGAGAACCACAGGGTTCTTTGGAAACACCATATATTTT,CATSRERRTTGFFGNTIYF
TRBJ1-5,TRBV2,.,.,TGTGCCAGCAGTGCCCTTAGCAATCAGCCCCAGCATTTT,CASSALSNQPQHF
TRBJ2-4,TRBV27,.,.,TGTGCCAGCAAATTGGGAGGCATTCAGTACTTC,CASKLGGIQYF
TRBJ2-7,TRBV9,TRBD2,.,TGTGCCAGCAGCGTAGGGGCAGCGGGACCGTACTACGAGCAGTACTTC,CASSVGAAGPYYEQYF
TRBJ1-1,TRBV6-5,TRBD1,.,TGTGCCAGCAGACAGGGGGGGTTGAACACTGAAGCTTTCTTT,CASRQGGLNTEAFF
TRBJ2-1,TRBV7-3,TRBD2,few,TGTGCCAGCAGCTTATATCATCCCAGCGGGAGGGGCTTGGCGAATGAGCAGTTCTTC,CASSLYHPSGRGLANEQFF
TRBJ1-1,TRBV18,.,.,TGTGCCAGCTCACCGGCGCCGGGGAGAGACGTTGAGGCTTTCTTT,CASSPAPGRDVEAFF
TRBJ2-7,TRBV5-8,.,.,TGTGCCAGCAGTCGATTTAACAGGGTTTTATCCTACGAGCAGTACTTC,CASSRFNRVLSYEQYF
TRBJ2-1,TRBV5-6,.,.,TGTGCCAGCAGCTTGGTAGGGGGTTTAGGGAATGAGCAGTTCTTC,CASSLVGGLGNEQFF
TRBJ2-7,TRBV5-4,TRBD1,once,TGTGCCAGCAGCACTAGCCGGGACAGGGGGCGCGAGCAGTACTTC,CASSTSRDRGREQYF
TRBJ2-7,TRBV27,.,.,TGTGCCAGCAGTTTATATAAGAGCTCCTACGAGCAGTACTTC,CASSLYKSSYEQYF
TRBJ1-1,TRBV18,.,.,TGTGCCAGCTCACCGGGGGACCTTTTAGGCACTGAAGCTTTCTTT,CASSPGDLLGTEAFF
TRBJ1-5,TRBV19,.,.,TGTGCCAGTAGTATAGGGGGTAATCAGCCCCAGCATTTT,CASSIGGNQPQHF
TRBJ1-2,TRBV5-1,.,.,TGCGCCAGCAGCTTGGCCGGCGGGATCTATGGCTACACCTTC,CASSLAGGIYGYTF
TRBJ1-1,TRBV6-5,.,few,TGTGCCAGCAGTTTCCACACTGAAGCTTTCTTT,CASSFHTEAFF
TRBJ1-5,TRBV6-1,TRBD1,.,TGTGCCAGCAGAGATGGACAGGGGAATCAGCCCCAGCATTTT,CASRDGQGNQPQHF
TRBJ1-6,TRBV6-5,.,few,TGTGCCAGCAGCCGACAGAATTCACCCCTCCACTTT,CASSRQNSPLHF
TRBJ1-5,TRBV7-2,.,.,TGTGCCAGCAGCTTGGGGGAGAGGCAGCCCCAGCATTTT,CASSLGERQPQHF
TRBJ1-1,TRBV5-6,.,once,TGTGCCAGCAGCGCGGGTTGGAACACTGAAGCTTTCTTT,CASSAGWNTEAFF
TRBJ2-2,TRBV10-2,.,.,TGCGCCAGCAGCTCCGGCTATCCTGACTGGGAGCTGTTTTTT,CASSSGYPDWELFF
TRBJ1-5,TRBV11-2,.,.,TGTGCCAGCAGCTCCACCTCAGGGAGGAATCAGCCCCAGCATTTT,CASSSTSGRNQPQHF
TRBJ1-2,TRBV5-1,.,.,TGCGCCAGCAGCGCTACCTACGCCTATGGCTACACCTTC,CASSATYAYGYTF
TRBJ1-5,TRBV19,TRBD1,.,TGTGCCAGTATACCCGACAGGGGAAGCAATCAGCCCCAGCATTTT,CASIPDRGSNQPQHF
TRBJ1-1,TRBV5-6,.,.,TGTGCCAGCAGCAGCTTGACAGGGAACACTGAAGCTTTCTTT,CASSSLTGNTEAFF
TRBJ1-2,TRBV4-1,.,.,TGCGCCAGCAGCCAAGGCTGGGCAGAGCTCTATGGCTACACCTTC,CASSQGWAELYGYTF